A selection of T cell receptor beta chains follows, all from one sample in a study of post-analysis software for immune sequencing data. A single record per CDR3 protein comes from TCRdb applying MiXCR to the PCR reads. The repertoire holds 700,000 to 900,000 distinct CDR3 sequences, about 43% seen once, with 4.9% in the top ten. The sequencing sample was made of blood. These receptors were collected from a girl aged 10-17 years with multiple sclerosis. The conserved cysteine and the conserved F or W are not part of the CDR3 here. Each record gives: V gene, CDR3 protein.

TRBV7-9,ASSLVGEYEQY
TRBV27,ASSLTSGDREQF
TRBV14,ASSPSGASPLH
TRBV6-1,ASSGGARGGYT
TRBV5-6,ASSSGTGGSYNEQY
TRBV29-1,SGAGSGGDTQY
TRBV5-5,ASSSVGGQGAAQY
TRBV7-2,ASSFRGTSYEQY
TRBV20-1,SARAGLAGETSYEQY
TRBV29-1,SVEGERGLDEQY
TRBV20-1,SASPWAGRVDTQY
TRBV7-9,ASSLVPASNEKLF
TRBV5-6,ASSPWWGETQY
TRBV5-1,ASTPTSGDYYEQY
TRBV18,ASSPAGQGIYNEQF
TRBV4-3,ASSQDYGYGEKLF
TRBV29-1,SVSPETGHFTDTQY
TRBV6-6,ASSYSEAGTDTQY
TRBV6-1,ASSEAPGLGETQY
TRBV7-9,ASSLAGGKIGNEQF
TRBV15,ATTARGTGGNQPQH
TRBV12-3/TRBV12-4,ASRDRGHRSGYT